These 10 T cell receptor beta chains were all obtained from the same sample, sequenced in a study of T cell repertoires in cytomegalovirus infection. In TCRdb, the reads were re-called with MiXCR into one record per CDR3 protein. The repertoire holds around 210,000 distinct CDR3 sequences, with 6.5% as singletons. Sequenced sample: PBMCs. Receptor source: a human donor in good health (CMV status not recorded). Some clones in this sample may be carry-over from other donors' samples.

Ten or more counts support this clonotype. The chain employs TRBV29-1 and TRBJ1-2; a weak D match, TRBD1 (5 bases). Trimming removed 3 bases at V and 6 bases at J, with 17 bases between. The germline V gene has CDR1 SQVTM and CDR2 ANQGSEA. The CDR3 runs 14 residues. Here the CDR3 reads CSVEVFGRENGYTF. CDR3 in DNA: TGCAGCGTTGAGGTTTTTGGCAGGGAAAATGGCTACACCTTC.

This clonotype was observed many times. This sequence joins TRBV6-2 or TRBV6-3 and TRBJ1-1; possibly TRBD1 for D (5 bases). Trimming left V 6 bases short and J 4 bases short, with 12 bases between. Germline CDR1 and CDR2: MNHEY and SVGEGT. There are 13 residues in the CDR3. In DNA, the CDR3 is TGTGCCAGCAGCTTCGCAGGGAGCACTGAAGCTTTCTTT. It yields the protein CASSFAGSTEAFF.

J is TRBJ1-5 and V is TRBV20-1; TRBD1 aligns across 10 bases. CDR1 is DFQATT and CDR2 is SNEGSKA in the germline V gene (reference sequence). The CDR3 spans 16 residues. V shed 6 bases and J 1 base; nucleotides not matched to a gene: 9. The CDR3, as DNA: TGCAGTGCCACGAAACCGGGACAGGGGAGCAATCAGCCCCAGCATTTT. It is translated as CSATKPGQGSNQPQHF.

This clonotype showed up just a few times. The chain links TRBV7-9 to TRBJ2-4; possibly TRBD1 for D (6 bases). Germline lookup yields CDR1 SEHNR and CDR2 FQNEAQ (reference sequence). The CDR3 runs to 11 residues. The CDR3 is CAIGQKNIQYF. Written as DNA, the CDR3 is TGTGCAATCGGACAGAAAAACATTCAGTACTTC.

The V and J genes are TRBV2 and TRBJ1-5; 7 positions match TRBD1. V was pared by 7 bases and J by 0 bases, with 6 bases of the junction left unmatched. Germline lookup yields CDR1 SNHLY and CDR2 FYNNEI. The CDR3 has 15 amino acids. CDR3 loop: CASKQQGDSNQPQHF. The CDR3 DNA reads TGTGCCAGCAAACAGCAGGGGGATAGCAATCAGCCCCAGCATTTT.

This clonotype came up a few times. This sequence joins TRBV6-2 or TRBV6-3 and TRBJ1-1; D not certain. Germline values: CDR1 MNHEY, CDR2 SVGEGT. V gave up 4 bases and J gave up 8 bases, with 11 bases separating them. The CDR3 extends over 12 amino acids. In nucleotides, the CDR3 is TGTGCCAGCAGTTCCCGGACGGACGAAGCTTTCTTT. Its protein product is CASSSRTDEAFF.

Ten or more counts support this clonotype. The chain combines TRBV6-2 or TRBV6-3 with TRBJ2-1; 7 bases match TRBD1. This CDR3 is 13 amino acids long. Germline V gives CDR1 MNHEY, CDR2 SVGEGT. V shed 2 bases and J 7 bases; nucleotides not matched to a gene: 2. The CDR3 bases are TGTGCCAGCAGTTACGCGACAGGGAATGAGCAGTTCTTC. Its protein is CASSYATGNEQFF.

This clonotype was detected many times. The CDR3 loop is CATTRTGNTEAFF. The CDR3 DNA reads TGTGCCACGACGCGGACAGGGAACACTGAAGCTTTCTTT. The gene calls are TRBV28 and TRBJ1-1; 7 bases are a match to TRBD1. CDR1 and CDR2 (germline): MDHEN, SYDVKM. V lost 10 bases, J lost 1 base, and 6 bases stayed unmatched. The CDR3 has 13 residues.

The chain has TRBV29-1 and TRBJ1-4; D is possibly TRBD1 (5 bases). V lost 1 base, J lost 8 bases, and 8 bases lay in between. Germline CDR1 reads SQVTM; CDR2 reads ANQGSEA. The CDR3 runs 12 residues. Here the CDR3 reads CSVEVGLEKLFF. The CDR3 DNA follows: TGCAGCGTTGAAGTGGGGCTGGAAAAACTGTTTTTT.

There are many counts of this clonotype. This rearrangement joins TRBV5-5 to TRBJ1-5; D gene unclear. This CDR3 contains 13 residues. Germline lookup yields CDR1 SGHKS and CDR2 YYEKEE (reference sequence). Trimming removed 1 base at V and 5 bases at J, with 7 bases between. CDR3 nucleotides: TGTGCCAGCAGCTTGACCCCTTATCAGCCCCAGCATTTT. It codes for CASSLTPYQPQHF.